This T cell receptor (beta chain) was sequenced in a study of technical replicates of blood from several donors. After removal of 4 bases from V and 0 bases from J, the junction contained 8 bases not matched to a gene. The CDR3 has 17 residues. The germline gives CDR1 SGHNT, CDR2 YYREEE (reference sequence). TCRdb's table, derived via immunoSEQ multiplex PCR, lists solely in-frame clones and lacks some. The profile shows some 80,000 clones, around 94% of them singletons. The chain combines TRBV5-4 with TRBJ2-3, with 10 bases lining up with TRBD2. Sequenced material: T cells isolated from PBMCs. The receptor comes from a human donor in good health. Here the CDR3 reads CASSAGISGGSTDTQYF. The CDR3, as DNA: TGTGCCAGCAGCGCCGGGATTAGCGGGGGGAGCACAGATACGCAGTATTTT.